These T cell receptor beta chains were read from a single sample in a study of T-cell reconstitution after alpha-beta-depleted transplantation in children. TCRdb fed the PCR reads into MiXCR, producing one record per CDR3 protein. Of around 200,000 distinct CDR3 sequences listed, about a sixth are singletons. Sequences were derived from PBMCs, mostly from graft donor cells, sampled 360 days after TCRalphabeta/CD19-depleted stem cell transplant. Receptor source: a male patient between 2 and 10 years old who had a stem cell transplant for acute lymphoblastic leukemia, so the T cells may come from the graft donor. The CDR3 runs from the conserved cysteine through the conserved F or W. A D gene is named only where the DNA matches it firmly. Part of the rows lack a size; the others show once, few, many or a class for expanded clones.

j_gene,abundance,d_gene,v_gene,CDR3aa,CDR3nt
TRBJ2-1,-,-,TRBV30,CAWSASSNNEQFF,TGTGCCTGGAGTGCTTCGAGCAACAATGAGCAGTTCTTC
TRBJ1-5,few,-,TRBV10-3,CAISESKGNNQPQHF,TGTGCCATCAGTGAGTCTAAGGGCAACAATCAGCCCCAGCATTTT
TRBJ2-3,few,TRBD2,TRBV24-1,CATSDLRRGASTDTQYF,TGTGCCACCAGTGATCTGAGGCGGGGGGCTAGCACAGATACGCAGTATTTT
TRBJ1-1,-,TRBD1,TRBV5-1,CASSSLGQGAEAFF,TGCGCCAGCAGCTCCCTGGGACAGGGGGCTGAAGCTTTCTTT
TRBJ1-3,-,-,TRBV7-9,CASSPLRNTIYF,TGTGCCAGCAGCCCTTTACGAAACACCATATATTTT
TRBJ2-1,-,-,TRBV10-1,CASSDLAAYNEQFF,TGCGCCAGCAGTGATTTAGCGGCATACAATGAGCAGTTCTTC
TRBJ2-2,few,-,TRBV5-1,CASSHEVTGTGELFF,TGCGCCAGCAGCCACGAGGTAACAGGCACCGGGGAGCTGTTTTTT
TRBJ1-5,few,-,TRBV20-1,CSARDLTPNQPQHF,TGCAGTGCTAGAGATCTCACCCCCAATCAGCCCCAGCATTTT
TRBJ2-7,-,TRBD2,TRBV24-1,CATSDLVARLAYEQYF,TGTGCCACCAGTGATTTGGTCGCAAGACTAGCATACGAGCAGTACTTC
TRBJ1-1,many,-,TRBV29-1,CSVEDGAGPWAFF,TGCAGCGTTGAAGATGGGGCAGGGCCGTGGGCTTTCTTT
TRBJ2-1,-,TRBD1,TRBV19,CASSIPGTEDNEQFF,TGTGCCAGTAGTATTCCCGGGACAGAAGACAATGAGCAGTTCTTC
TRBJ2-7,-,-,TRBV20-1,CSARYSSPGKQYF,TGCAGTGCTAGATATAGCTCCCCAGGCAAGCAGTACTTC